This is a list of T cell receptor beta chains from one sample in a study of cytomegalovirus exposure and HLA in healthy donors. The data were produced by immunoSEQ multiplex PCR, yet TCRdb's version contains in-frame clones alone and is incomplete. This sample's table reports tens of thousands of clones. What was sequenced was PBMCs. Receptors were obtained from a human donor in good health. Each CDR3 is given with its conserved first and last residue. D genes are given only for firm matches. Clone size is not always given. Where it is, it says once, few, many or a class for expanded clones.

>-|-|TRBJ1-1|TRBV25-1
TGTGCCAGCAGTGCAACAAGGGGGAACACTGAAGCTTTCTTT
CASSATRGNTEAFF
>TRBD1|-|TRBJ1-2|TRBV5-6
TGTGCCAGCAGCTCTACCGGACAGGGAAGCTACACCTTC
CASSSTGQGSYTF
>TRBD1|-|TRBJ1-6|TRBV2
TGTGCCAGCAGTGGACAGGGGAGTTCACCCCTACACTTT
CASSGQGSSPLHF
>-|-|TRBJ1-2|TRBV19
TGTGCCAGTAGTCCCTCGGGGGATCTTAGTGGCTACACCTTC
CASSPSGDLSGYTF
>TRBD1|-|TRBJ1-1|TRBV5-5
TGTGCCAGCAGGCGCGGACAGGGAATGACTGAAGCTTTCTTT
CASRRGQGMTEAFF
>TRBD1|-|TRBJ1-6|TRBV7-9
TGTGCCAGCAGCCCGACAGGGGTTGGTTCACCCCTACACTTT
CASSPTGVGSPLHF
>TRBD2|-|TRBJ2-5|TRBV13
TGTGCCAGCAGCTCCCCGGGACTAGCGGGGGGGCGAGCGAAGAGAACCCAGTACTTC
CASSSPGLAGGRAKRTQYF
>-|-|TRBJ1-5|TRBV30
TGTGCCTGGAGTTATTCAGGCAATCAGCCCCAGCATTTT
CAWSYSGNQPQHF
>TRBD1|-|TRBJ2-3|TRBV9
TGTGCCAGCAGCGCCGCGGGACAGGGGACAGATACGCAGTATTTT
CASSAAGQGTDTQYF
>-|medium-sized|TRBJ1-1|TRBV19
TGTGCCAGTTCACAGGGTGAGAACACTGAAGCTTTCTTT
CASSQGENTEAFF
>TRBD1|-|TRBJ2-4|TRBV18
TGTGCCAGCTCACCGGTGACAGGGGGAAGGGGCATTCAGTACTTC
CASSPVTGGRGIQYF
>TRBD1|-|TRBJ2-1|TRBV5-1
TGCGCCAGCAGCTTGAACAGGGGCGATGAGCAGTTCTTC
CASSLNRGDEQFF
>-|-|TRBJ2-7|TRBV5-1
TGCGCCAGCAGCTTGGCTCCGGGGATCAACTACGAGCAGTACTTC
CASSLAPGINYEQYF
>TRBD2|-|TRBJ2-7|TRBV29-1
TGCAGCGTTGTCGGGGGGGGTTACGAGCAGTACTTC
CSVVGGGYEQYF
>-|-|TRBJ2-7|TRBV19
TGTGCCAGTAGTAGCGGACTCCTGTACGAGCAGTACTTC
CASSSGLLYEQYF
>-|-|TRBJ2-7|TRBV20-1
TGCAGTGCTAATTTCGTCGGGGAACCGTACTTC
CSANFVGEPYF
>TRBD1|-|TRBJ1-5|TRBV6-4
TGTGCCACTCACAGGGGTAAACGGAATCAGCCCCAGCATTTT
CATHRGKRNQPQHF
>TRBD1|-|TRBJ1-1|TRBV7-3
TGTGCCAGCAGCAGACAGGGGATGAACACTGAAGCTTTCTTT
CASSRQGMNTEAFF
>TRBD2|-|TRBJ2-1|TRBV7-9
TGTGCCAGCAGCCCCTGGACTAGCGGCTACGACAATGAGCAGTTCTTC
CASSPWTSGYDNEQFF
>-|-|TRBJ2-2|TRBV27
TGTGCCAGCAGTTTCCAGCCTCGACAGGAGCTGTTTTTT
CASSFQPRQELFF
>-|-|TRBJ1-3|TRBV6-1
TGTGCCAGCAGTGAAGGGGGGGGGCAATCTGGAAACACCATATATTTT
CASSEGGGQSGNTIYF
>-|-|TRBJ1-1|TRBV5-1
TGCGCCAGCTATCCCCGGGGTACGAGCACTGAAGCTTTCTTT
CASYPRGTSTEAFF
>-|-|TRBJ1-2|TRBV5-8
TGTGCCAGCAGCTTGAGGGGCCCCTATGGCTACACCTTC
CASSLRGPYGYTF
>-|-|TRBJ2-7|TRBV14
TGTGCCAGCAGCCAAGATTTTAACGAGCAGTACTTC
CASSQDFNEQYF
>-|-|TRBJ2-5|TRBV5-1
TGCGCCAGCAGCTTTTCAGGGGACGCAGAGACCCAGTACTTC
CASSFSGDAETQYF
>TRBD1|-|TRBJ2-7|TRBV9
TGTGCCAGCAGTATCGGGACAGGGTATGAGGAGCAGTACTTC
CASSIGTGYEEQYF
>TRBD2|-|TRBJ2-1|TRBV5-1
TGCGCCAGCAGCTCCGGACTAGCGGGGGGGAATGAGCAGTTCTTC
CASSSGLAGGNEQFF
>-|-|TRBJ2-7|TRBV19
TGTGCCAGTACCCCCTCGGGGTCCTACGAGCAGTACTTC
CASTPSGSYEQYF
>TRBD2|-|TRBJ2-7|TRBV28
TGTGCCAGCAGGTATAGCGGGGGACCCTACGAGCAGTACTTC
CASRYSGGPYEQYF
>-|-|TRBJ2-7|TRBV15
TGTGCCACCAGCATAGATCGGACATCTACCTACGAGCAGTACTTC
CATSIDRTSTYEQYF
>-|-|TRBJ1-5|TRBV27
TGTGCCAGCAGTTTACAGGGGATTCAGCCCCAGCATTTT
CASSLQGIQPQHF
>TRBD1|-|TRBJ1-1|TRBV2
TGTGCCAGCAATAAGGGACAGCAGAACACTGAAGCTTTCTTT
CASNKGQQNTEAFF
>TRBD2|-|TRBJ2-1|TRBV7-3
TGTGCCAGCAGCCAAATTCCGGGGGGGGAGCAGTTCTTC
CASSQIPGGEQFF
>-|-|TRBJ1-2|TRBV28
TGTGCCAGCATCCAAGGCGGGGTGAGGGGTTACTATGGCTACACCTTC
CASIQGGVRGYYGYTF
>TRBD2|-|TRBJ2-1|TRBV29-1
TGCAGCGTTGGGCGCGGCGGGGGGGATCACAATGAGCAGTTCTTC
CSVGRGGGDHNEQFF
>-|-|TRBJ1-4|TRBV23-1
TGCGCCAGCAGTCAATCTTTGACAGCAACTAATGAAAAACTGTTTTTT
CASSQSLTATNEKLFF
>TRBD1|-|TRBJ2-1|TRBV9
TGTGCCAGCAGCCTCGCCGGGACAGGGTATGGTGAGCAGTTCTTC
CASSLAGTGYGEQFF